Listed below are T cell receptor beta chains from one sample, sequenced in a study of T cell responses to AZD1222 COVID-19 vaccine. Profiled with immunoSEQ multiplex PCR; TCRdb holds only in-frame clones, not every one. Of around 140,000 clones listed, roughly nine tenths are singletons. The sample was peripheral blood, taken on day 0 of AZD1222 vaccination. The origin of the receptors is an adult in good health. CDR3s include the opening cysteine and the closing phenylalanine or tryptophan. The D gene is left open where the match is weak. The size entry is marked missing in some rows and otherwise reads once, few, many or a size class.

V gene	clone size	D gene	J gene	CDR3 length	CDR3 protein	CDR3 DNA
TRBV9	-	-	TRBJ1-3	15	CASSVGRDSGNTIYF	TGTGCCAGCAGCGTAGGGAGGGACTCTGGAAACACCATATATTTT
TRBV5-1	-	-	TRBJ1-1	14	CASSKDGGRTEAFF	TGCGCCAGCAGCAAGGACGGGGGGCGAACTGAAGCTTTCTTT
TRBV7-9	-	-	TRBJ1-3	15	CASSSQGQPREGIYF	TGTGCCAGCAGCTCCCAGGGGCAACCCAGAGAAGGCATATATTTT
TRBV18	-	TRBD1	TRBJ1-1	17	CASSIKRGTGENTEAFF	TGTGCCAGCTCAATTAAACGGGGGACAGGGGAGAACACTGAAGCTTTCTTT
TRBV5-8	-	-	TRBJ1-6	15	CASRLEGSYNSPLHF	TGTGCCAGCAGGCTTGAGGGCTCCTATAATTCACCCCTCCACTTT
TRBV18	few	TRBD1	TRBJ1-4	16	CASSSGQGTTNEKLFF	TGTGCCAGCTCATCGGGACAGGGGACAACTAATGAAAAACTGTTTTTT
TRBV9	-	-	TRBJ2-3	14	CASSVRTATDTQYF	TGTGCCAGCAGCGTAAGAACAGCCACAGATACGCAGTATTTT
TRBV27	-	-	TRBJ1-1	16	CASSSGPVLLNTEAFF	TGTGCCAGCAGTTCGGGACCGGTTCTACTGAACACTGAAGCTTTCTTT
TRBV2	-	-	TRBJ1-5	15	CASTQGQLGNQPQHF	TGTGCCAGCACCCAAGGTCAGTTGGGCAATCAGCCCCAGCATTTT
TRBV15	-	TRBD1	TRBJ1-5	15	CATSRGGTANQPQHF	TGTGCCACCAGCAGAGGGGGGACAGCTAATCAGCCCCAGCATTTT
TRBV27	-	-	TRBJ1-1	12	CASSLATGEAFF	TGTGCCAGCAGTTTAGCGACAGGAGAAGCTTTCTTT
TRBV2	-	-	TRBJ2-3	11	CASGESDTQYF	TGTGCCAGCGGAGAGTCGGATACGCAGTATTTT
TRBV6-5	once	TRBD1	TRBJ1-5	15	CASSSDRGNNQPQHF	TGTGCCAGCAGCTCGGACAGGGGTAACAATCAGCCCCAGCATTTT
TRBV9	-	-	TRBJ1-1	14	CASSEETVDTEAFF	TGTGCCAGCAGCGAGGAGACCGTAGACACTGAAGCTTTCTTT
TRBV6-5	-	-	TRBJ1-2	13	CASRAKDNYGYTF	TGTGCCAGCAGGGCCAAGGATAACTATGGCTACACCTTC
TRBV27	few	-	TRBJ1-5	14	CASSLRESNQPQHF	TGTGCCAGCAGTTTAAGGGAGAGCAATCAGCCCCAGCATTTT
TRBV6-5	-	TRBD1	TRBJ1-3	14	CASSHRQGGNTIYF	TGTGCCAGCAGCCATAGACAGGGAGGAAACACCATATATTTT
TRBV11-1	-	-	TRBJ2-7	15	CASSPGGARAYEQYF	TGTGCCAGCAGCCCCGGAGGTGCCAGGGCCTACGAGCAGTACTTC
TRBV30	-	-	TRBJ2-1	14	CAWSVNAIGNEQFF	TGTGCCTGGAGTGTAAACGCTATAGGCAATGAGCAGTTCTTC
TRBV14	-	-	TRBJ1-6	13	CASSQVSGSPLHF	TGTGCCAGCAGCCAAGTTTCCGGTTCACCCCTCCACTTT
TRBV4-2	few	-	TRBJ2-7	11	CASSDGRAAYF	TGTGCCAGCAGCGACGGCAGGGCGGCGTACTTC
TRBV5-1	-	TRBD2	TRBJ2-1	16	CASSVTSGGAYNEQFF	TGCGCCAGCAGCGTAACTAGCGGGGGGGCATACAATGAGCAGTTCTTC
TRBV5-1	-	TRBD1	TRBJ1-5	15	CASSLEGTVNQPQHF	TGCGCCAGCAGCTTGGAGGGGACAGTCAATCAGCCCCAGCATTTT
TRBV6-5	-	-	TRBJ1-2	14	CASSYSSGKGGYTF	TGTGCCAGCAGTTACTCGTCAGGGAAAGGTGGCTACACCTTC
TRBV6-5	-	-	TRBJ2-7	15	CASSYSPGQPYEQYF	TGTGCCAGCAGTTATTCACCGGGACAACCTTACGAGCAGTACTTC
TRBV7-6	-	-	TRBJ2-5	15	CASSRPWDPRETQYF	TGTGCCAGCAGCCGCCCGTGGGACCCCCGAGAGACCCAGTACTTC
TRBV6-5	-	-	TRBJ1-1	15	CASSYSPVGNTEAFF	TGTGCCAGCAGTTACTCCCCCGTGGGGAACACTGAAGCTTTCTTT
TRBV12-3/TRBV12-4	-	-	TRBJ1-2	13	CASSFRQGYGYTF	TGTGCCAGCAGTTTTAGGCAGGGCTACGGCTACACCTTC
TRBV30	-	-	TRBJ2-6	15	CAWSVLLSGANVLTF	TGTGCCTGGAGTGTACTCCTCTCTGGGGCCAACGTCCTGACTTTC
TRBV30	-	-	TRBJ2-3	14	CAWNLAISTDTQYF	TGTGCTTGGAATCTAGCGATTAGCACAGATACGCAGTATTTT
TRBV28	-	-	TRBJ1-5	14	CASSLLGPRQPQHF	TGTGCCAGCAGTTTACTAGGGCCCAGACAGCCCCAGCATTTT
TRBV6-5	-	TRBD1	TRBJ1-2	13	CASSPRGWHGYTF	TGTGCCAGCTCCCCCAGGGGGTGGCATGGCTACACCTTC
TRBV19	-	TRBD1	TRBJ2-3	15	CASSPQGATTDTQYF	TGTGCCAGTAGTCCACAGGGGGCAACGACAGATACGCAGTATTTT
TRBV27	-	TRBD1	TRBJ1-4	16	CASRPRGGQTNEKLFF	TGTGCCAGCAGGCCCCGCGGGGGACAGACGAATGAAAAACTGTTTTTT
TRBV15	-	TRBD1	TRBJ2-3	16	CATSTGTGGRADTQYF	TGTGCCACCAGCACCGGGACAGGGGGCAGGGCAGATACGCAGTATTTT
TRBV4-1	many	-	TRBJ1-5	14	CASSQGGGIEPQHF	TGCGCCAGCAGCCAAGGGGGCGGGATCGAGCCCCAGCATTTT
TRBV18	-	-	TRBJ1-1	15	CASSPGLGREDSAFF	TGTGCCAGCTCACCCGGCCTTGGCAGGGAGGACTCAGCTTTCTTT